The clone carrying this TCR beta chain showed up just a few times. This sample stems from a study of T-cell memory formation after mild COVID-19. Study as a whole: TCR clusters largely stayed donor specific.

The germline gives CDR1 SGHRS, CDR2 YFSETQ. The CDR3 extends over 16 amino acids. V was cut by 0 bases and J by 1 base, with 13 bases left in between. TCRdb re-called the 5' RACE reads through MiXCR, storing one row per CDR3 protein. The sample yields 120,000 to 150,000 distinct CDR3 sequences, about 6% seen once. The rearrangement uses TRBV5-1 and TRBJ1-1; D gene ambiguous. The origin of this receptor is an adult woman who had mild COVID-19 (a few samples of this study predate the infection). Cell type and time point are not known. The sequenced sample was PBMCs or a T cell subset sorted from them (not recorded which). The CDR3 loop is CASSLGHLGSNTEAFF. The CDR3 DNA sequence: TGCGCCAGCAGCTTGGGACATCTAGGATCGAACACTGAAGCTTTCTTT.